These 10 T cell receptor beta chains came from one sample sequenced in a study of blood T cell repertoires in COVID-19. Clones were sequenced by immunoSEQ multiplex PCR, and TCRdb holds only the in-frame ones, with some missing. The table records about 270,000 clones, 85% to 90% of them present only once. Material for sequencing was PBMCs or T cells enriched from blood (not recorded which). The receptors here all came from a woman younger than 35 who had recovered from COVID-19.

This chain links TRBV5-1 with TRBJ1-6; 8 nucleotides line up with TRBD1. V lost 3 bases and J lost 7; bases outside the gene matches: 6. Germline CDR1 is SGHRS and CDR2 is YFSETQ. The CDR3 extends over 15 amino acids. DNA for the CDR3: TGCGCCAGCAGCTCGACGGGACAGGCGAATTCACCCCTCCACTTT. It yields the protein CASSSTGQANSPLHF.

The CDR3 spells CASSRPLAGGQETQYF. The CDR3 region has the DNA TGTGCCAGCAGCCGACCACTAGCGGGGGGGCAAGAGACCCAGTACTTC. The J gene is TRBJ2-5, the V gene TRBV28; 13 nucleotides match TRBD2. CDR3 length: 16 residues. V trimming: 6 bases; J trimming: 2 bases; junction bases outside the gene matches: 6. Germline CDR1 and CDR2: MDHEN and SYDVKM.

The V gene is TRBV12-3 or TRBV12-4, the J gene TRBJ2-1, with D uncertain. Trimming left V 6 bases short and J 7 bases short, with 10 bases between. This CDR3 region has 12 residues. The chain's CDR3 is CASSPPGNEQFF. The CDR3 DNA sequence: TGTGCCAGCAGCCCTCCCGGGAATGAGCAGTTCTTC.

Only one count was recorded for this clone. The V and J genes are TRBV6-5 and TRBJ1-4; 9 bases agree with TRBD1. J lost 8 bases, V lost 5 bases, and 6 bases had no gene match. In germline, CDR1 is MNHEY, CDR2 SVGAGI. The length of the CDR3 is 14 residues. CDR3: CASSLRQGVEKLFF. The CDR3 DNA reads TGTGCCAGCAGTCTCCGACAGGGGGTGGAAAAACTGTTTTTT.

V gene TRBV14 combines with J gene TRBJ2-3; D ambiguous. Trimming left V 0 bases short and J 6 bases short, with 10 bases between. This CDR3 has 14 residues. The germline gives CDR1 SGHDN, CDR2 FVKESK. This chain's CDR3 is CASSQDLQVDTQYF. The CDR3 bases are TGTGCCAGCAGCCAAGATTTGCAGGTGGATACGCAGTATTTT.

CDR3 loop: CASRVAGLANYEQYF. The CDR3 DNA follows: TGTGCCAGCAGAGTAGCGGGACTAGCGAACTACGAGCAGTACTTC. The chain joins TRBV6-7 to TRBJ2-7, with TRBD2 matching over 10 bases. TRBV6-7 is known as an ORF, though its function is uncertain. The V gene end was trimmed by 6 bases and the J gene end by 3 bases; junction bases not matched to a gene: 8. This CDR3 is 15 amino acids long.

The V and J genes are TRBV7-8 and TRBJ2-7; D possibly corresponds to TRBD1 (7 bases). Germline CDR1 reads SGHVS; CDR2 reads FQNEAQ. This CDR3 has 14 amino acids. The V and J ends lost 3 bases and 6 bases respectively, with 15 bases between them. The CDR3 DNA sequence: TGTGCCAGCAGCTTCGAGACAGGGCGGGGCGAGCAGTACTTC. This translates into CASSFETGRGEQYF.

This chain links TRBV4-1 with TRBJ2-1; D gene uncertain. The length of the CDR3 is 14 residues. V was cut by 0 bases and J by 8 bases, with 11 bases left in between. Germline V gives CDR1 MGHRA, CDR2 YSYEKL. CDR3 sequence: CASSQEPPSDEQFF. Here the CDR3 DNA reads TGCGCCAGCAGCCAAGAACCGCCCTCGGATGAGCAGTTCTTC.

This clone was recorded once. The chain carries TRBV5-1 and TRBJ1-4; D ambiguous. Germline V gene sequence: CDR1 SGHRS, CDR2 YFSETQ. The CDR3 has 15 amino acids. V dropped 5 bases and J dropped 3 bases, with 14 bases sitting between them. The CDR3 DNA reads TGCGCCAGCAGTGATACAGCTGGTGCTAATGAAAAACTGTTTTTT. It yields the protein CASSDTAGANEKLFF.

This clone was seen a single time. V and J are TRBV28 and TRBJ2-2; TRBD1 aligns across 7 bases. This CDR3 has 13 residues. The V gene end was trimmed by 5 bases and the J gene end by 8 bases; junction bases not matched to a gene: 5. In germline, CDR1 is MDHEN, CDR2 SYDVKM. Here the CDR3 DNA reads TGTGCCAGCAGTGCAACAGGGGTGGGGGAGCTGTTTTTT. It is translated as CASSATGVGELFF.